The entry below gives a single TCR beta chain sequence along with its context. Its antigen is as yet unknown. The data belong to a study of vaccination effects on CD4 cells after COVID-19. TCRdb's table, derived via immunoSEQ multiplex PCR, lists solely in-frame clones and lacks some. Here the sample spans 35,000 to 40,000 clones, roughly four fifths being singletons. Expansion of antigen-specific CD4+ T cells with viral peptide pools was carried out by the ViraFEST assay before sequencing. Isolation of CD4+ T cells took place after less than twelve days of culture. Two-dose BNT162b2 or mRNA-1273 vaccination was given to participants. Testing of the vaccine recipients showed negative nucleocapsid antibodies and no prior SARS-CoV-2 infection. Days 3 and 7 saw half the medium replaced with IL-2 medium. Germline V gives CDR1 LNHNV, CDR2 YYDKDF (reference sequence). Trimming pared 0 bases from V and 0 bases from J, leaving 8 bases between. The CDR3 consists of 15 residues.

The V and J genes are TRBV15 and TRBJ1-2, with TRBD1 as a possible D gene (5 bases). The clonotype comes from a human donor who received a COVID-19 vaccine. Some clones in this sample may be carry-over from other donors' samples. Source: CD4+ T cells from PBMCs cultured with HCoV-NL63 spike peptides, taken after COVID-19 vaccination. The CDR3 sequence: CATSREGPANYGYTF. The CDR3 region has the DNA TGTGCCACCAGCAGAGAGGGACCGGCTAACTATGGCTACACCTTC.